The T cell receptor beta chain described here comes from a study of Ad26.COV2.S vaccination and SARS-CoV-2 variants. Overall study: Administration of Ad26.COV2.S was intramuscular, either once or twice 56 days apart.

Overall study findings and caveats: Vaccinated and placebo-treated recipients had similar non-spike TCR breadth. People who got the vaccine had more spike-specific TCR breadth than people who got placebo.

Described treatment: roughly 19 received Ad26.COV2.S at low or high dose, single or two shots; about 5 received placebo; per-sample allocation not given. Material that was analyzed had been drawn on day 63 after the first vaccine or placebo injection. As for this clone: Its matching antigen is unknown.

The ends were cut back, 0 bases at V and 5 bases at J, with 4 bases in the middle. Germline-derived CDR1 and CDR2 are SGHAT and FQNNGV. The CDR3 covers 12 residues. Generated by immunoSEQ multiplex PCR, the TCRdb table keeps only in-frame clones and is missing some. The repertoire consists of hundreds of thousands of clones, with about 85% occurring once and the leading ten covering about 3.5%. Material: peripheral blood, obtained in a trial of Ad26.COV2.S vaccine versus placebo. This receptor was identified in a person aged 18 to 59 who received the Ad26.COV2.S COVID-19 vaccine or a placebo. This chain links TRBV11-2 with TRBJ1-1; D remains ambiguous. CDR3 sequence: CASSLEFTEAFF. CDR3 coding DNA: TGTGCCAGCAGCTTAGAATTTACTGAAGCTTTCTTT.